This TCR beta chain was identified in a study of T cells in Graves' hyperthyroidism and ophthalmopathy. With 7 bases clipped from V and 3 bases from J, the junction kept 9 bases outside the gene matches. This CDR3 region has 17 residues. This clonotype was seen ten or more times. Ophthalmopathy in the patients scored at least 3 on Clinical Activity Score and at least 4 on NOSPECS grade, lasting under 3 months. Researchers amplified the TCR beta CDR3 regions from RNA transcripts. The study used the HTBI primer set for a first-round RT-PCR of the TCR CDR3. Each CDR3 protein gets one entry after TCRdb re-called the multiplex PCR reads with MiXCR. The top ten clones hold around 28% of a sample with about 400,000 distinct CDR3 sequences, more than 13% of them seen once.

The source material was blood. The chain links TRBV12-3 or TRBV12-4 to TRBJ2-3, with 14 bases matching TRBD2. The clonotype was recovered from a man aged 50-60 years with Graves' ophthalmopathy. This chain's CDR3 is CASTQGLAGVSTDTQYF. The CDR3 coding sequence is TGTGCCAGCACCCAGGGACTAGCGGGAGTTAGTACAGATACGCAGTATTTT.